These 11 T cell receptor beta chains were all obtained from the same sample, sequenced in a study of blood T cell repertoires in COVID-19. Generated by immunoSEQ multiplex PCR, the TCRdb table keeps only in-frame clones and is missing some. This sample carries a few hundred thousand clones, about 90% of them seen once, and the ten largest clones take about 3%. Sequencing was done on a sample of PBMCs or T cells enriched from blood (not recorded which). These receptors were obtained from a woman in her 30s who had recovered from COVID-19.

V and J are TRBV7-9 and TRBJ2-5, with 9 nucleotides matching TRBD1. V shed 5 bases and J 5 bases; nucleotides not matched to a gene: 12. The CDR3 length is 16 residues. Germline CDR1 and CDR2: SEHNR and FQNEAQ (reference sequence). CDR3 sequence: CASSTNWDRASETQYF. CDR3 in DNA: TGTGCCAGCAGCACGAACTGGGACAGGGCATCGGAGACCCAGTACTTC. The whole variable domain, remainder taken from reference TRBV7-9 and TRBJ2-5, is DTGVSQNPRHKITKRGQNVTFRCDPISEHNRLYWYRQTLGQGPEFLTYFQNEAQLEKSRLLSDRFSAERPKGSFSTLEIQRTEQGDSAMYLCASSTNWDRASETQYFGPGTRLLVL.

The chain has TRBV19 and TRBJ2-7; 7 bases agree with TRBD1. Germline V gene sequence: CDR1 LNHDA, CDR2 SQIVND (reference sequence). V was clipped by 5 bases and J by 5 bases; unmatched bases: 9. This CDR3 has 14 residues. This CDR3 reads CASSVRQGIDEQYF. The CDR3 nucleotides read TGTGCCAGTAGTGTTAGACAGGGTATCGACGAGCAGTACTTC.

The chain combines TRBV19 with TRBJ2-6; 8 positions agree with TRBD1. V lost 4 bases, J lost 4 bases, and 12 bases stayed unmatched. The germline V gene has CDR1 LNHDA and CDR2 SQIVND (reference sequence). The CDR3 runs to 18 residues. CDR3 DNA sequence: TGTGCCAGTAGTACAGGGGGCCAACCCTCACTCGGGGCCAACGTCCTGACTTTC. This sequence encodes CASSTGGQPSLGANVLTF.

This chain links TRBV12-3 or TRBV12-4 with TRBJ2-1; D is unclear. V lost 3 bases and J lost 6, with 6 bases in between. CDR3 length: 12 amino acids. The CDR3, as DNA: TGTGCCAGCAGTTTGTCCCTCAATGAGCAGTTCTTC. Protein: CASSLSLNEQFF.

The chain combines TRBV5-1 with TRBJ1-4, with TRBD1 matching 10 bases. The CDR3 runs 18 residues. Germline loops: CDR1 SGHRS, CDR2 YFSETQ. Trimming cost V 1 base and J 0 bases; bases outside gene matches: 6. The chain's CDR3 is CASSLRGQGNPTNEKLFF. DNA for the CDR3: TGCGCCAGCAGCTTGCGGGGACAGGGGAATCCAACTAATGAAAAACTGTTTTTT.

A note on this clone: Different DNA sequences within this sample yield the same CDR3. The chain joins TRBV27 to TRBJ1-5; D is possibly TRBD1 (5 bases). The CDR3 totals 14 residues. Germline lookup yields CDR1 MNHEY and CDR2 SMNVEV (reference sequence). Trimming left V 2 bases short and J 4 bases short, with 9 bases between. CDR3 coding DNA: TGTGCCAGCAGTTTACGGCAGGGTAATCAGCCCCAGCATTTT. It yields the protein CASSLRQGNQPQHF.

This chain connects TRBV3-1 (or the pseudogene TRBV3-2) to TRBJ1-4; perhaps TRBD1 as D (5 bases). CDR1 and CDR2 (germline): LGHDT, YNNKEL (reference sequence). V was trimmed by 1 base and J by 2 bases, leaving 11 bases between them. This CDR3 comprises 16 residues. The CDR3 here is CASSQAGGTTNEKLFF. The CDR3 coding sequence is TGTGCCAGCAGCCAAGCTGGGGGGACGACTAATGAAAAACTGTTTTTT.

The CDR3 spells CVCGGTYEQYF. DNA of the CDR3: TGTGTCTGCGGGGGCACCTACGAGCAGTACTTC. The rearrangement joins TRBV7-9 to TRBJ2-7; a possible D gene is TRBD2 (7 bases). There are 11 residues in the CDR3. CDR1 is SEHNR, CDR2 FQNEAQ, per germline (reference sequence).

This chain's CDR3 is CASRTGSSYNEQFF. Written as DNA, the CDR3 is TGTGCCAGCAGAACCGGGAGCTCCTACAATGAGCAGTTCTTC. The chain links TRBV27 to TRBJ2-1; perhaps TRBD2 as D (6 bases). Germline CDR1 is MNHEY and CDR2 is SMNVEV (reference sequence). This CDR3 has 14 residues. V lost 6 bases to trimming and J lost 0 bases, with 9 bases between them.

The sample holds a few counts of this clone. This chain connects TRBV7-9 to TRBJ2-3; 16 bases match TRBD2. The CDR3 extends over 18 amino acids. V lost 4 bases and J lost 8; bases outside the gene matches: 12. Germline-derived CDR1 and CDR2 are SEHNR and FQNEAQ (reference sequence). The CDR3 bases are TGTGCCAGCAGCTCAACGGGACTAGCGGGGGGGTACCTAGGTACGCAGTATTTT. This translates into CASSSTGLAGGYLGTQYF.

V gene TRBV5-5 combines with J gene TRBJ2-7; 13 bases match TRBD2. The CDR3 sequence is 19 residues long. Germline loops: CDR1 SGHKS, CDR2 YYEKEE (reference sequence). Trimming at V came to 1 base and at J to 2 bases, leaving 12 bases not matched to a gene. The CDR3 DNA reads TGTGCCAGCAGCTTGACCGGACTAGCGGGAGCCCAAGGCCCCTACGAGCAGTACTTC. Translation gives CASSLTGLAGAQGPYEQYF.